This is a list of T cell receptor beta chains from one sample in a study of cytomegalovirus exposure and HLA in healthy donors. The assay was immunoSEQ multiplex PCR, and TCRdb's table has in-frame clones only and misses some. Of around 94,000 clones listed, more than 65% are singletons. Sequencing was carried out using PBMCs. The receptors derive from a human donor in good health. The CDR3 runs from the conserved cysteine through the conserved F or W. A D gene is named only where the DNA matches it firmly. Clone size is given for some rows only: seen once, a few or many times, or a class if the clone is expanded.

d_gene: -; v_gene: TRBV5-4; j_gene: TRBJ2-2; abundance: -; CDR3aa: CASSTDSLGFGELFF; CDR3nt: TGTGCCAGCAGCACCGACTCACTGGGTTTCGGGGAGCTGTTTTTT
d_gene: -; v_gene: TRBV6-1; j_gene: TRBJ2-7; abundance: -; CDR3aa: CASSEQPGTPYEQYF; CDR3nt: TGTGCCAGCAGTGAACAGCCGGGTACGCCCTACGAGCAGTACTTC
d_gene: -; v_gene: TRBV2; j_gene: TRBJ1-2; abundance: -; CDR3aa: CASSQGSGRALDGYTF; CDR3nt: TGTGCCAGCAGCCAAGGCTCAGGACGCGCACTAGATGGCTACACCTTC
d_gene: -; v_gene: TRBV5-1; j_gene: TRBJ2-7; abundance: -; CDR3aa: CASSLVGDNYEQYF; CDR3nt: TGCGCCAGCAGCTTGGTTGGGGACAACTACGAGCAGTACTTC
d_gene: TRBD1; v_gene: TRBV5-1; j_gene: TRBJ2-7; abundance: -; CDR3aa: CASSLEGAADEQYF; CDR3nt: TGCGCCAGCAGCTTGGAGGGGGCTGCTGACGAGCAGTACTTC
d_gene: TRBD2; v_gene: TRBV6-5; j_gene: TRBJ2-3; abundance: -; CDR3aa: CASRGEGLDTQYF; CDR3nt: TGTGCCTCCCGGGGGGAGGGCTTAGATACGCAGTATTTT
d_gene: -; v_gene: TRBV7-3; j_gene: TRBJ1-1; abundance: -; CDR3aa: CASSPQGFGVNTEAFF; CDR3nt: TGTGCCAGCAGCCCCCAGGGTTTTGGGGTGAACACTGAAGCTTTCTTT
d_gene: -; v_gene: TRBV5-1; j_gene: TRBJ2-1; abundance: -; CDR3aa: CASSLDGGSYNEQFF; CDR3nt: TGCGCCAGCAGCTTGGACGGGGGTTCCTACAATGAGCAGTTCTTC
d_gene: TRBD2; v_gene: TRBV14; j_gene: TRBJ2-1; abundance: -; CDR3aa: CASSVSASGGNEQFF; CDR3nt: TGTGCCAGCAGCGTGTCGGCTAGCGGGGGCAATGAGCAGTTCTTC
d_gene: TRBD2; v_gene: TRBV29-1; j_gene: TRBJ2-7; abundance: -; CDR3aa: CSVDGSGTSSYEQYF; CDR3nt: TGCAGCGTCGACGGTTCCGGGACTAGCTCCTACGAGCAGTACTTC
d_gene: -; v_gene: TRBV5-1; j_gene: TRBJ2-3; abundance: once; CDR3aa: CASSLGGGRGDTQYF; CDR3nt: TGCGCCAGCAGCTTGGGAGGGGGACGGGGAGATACGCAGTATTTT
d_gene: -; v_gene: TRBV5-5; j_gene: TRBJ2-4; abundance: -; CDR3aa: CASSLVWGENIQYF; CDR3nt: TGTGCCAGCAGCTTGGTGTGGGGGGAAAACATTCAGTACTTC
d_gene: -; v_gene: TRBV29-1; j_gene: TRBJ2-7; abundance: once; CDR3aa: CSVEYRTQSSYEQYF; CDR3nt: TGCAGCGTTGAGTACAGGACACAGAGCTCCTACGAGCAGTACTTC
d_gene: TRBD1; v_gene: TRBV7-8; j_gene: TRBJ1-2; abundance: -; CDR3aa: CASNDPRDRGYGYTF; CDR3nt: TGTGCCAGCAACGACCCCCGGGACAGGGGCTATGGCTACACCTTC
d_gene: TRBD2; v_gene: TRBV9; j_gene: TRBJ2-7; abundance: -; CDR3aa: CASGGRSSYEQYF; CDR3nt: TGTGCCAGCGGCGGGAGGAGCTCCTACGAGCAGTACTTC
d_gene: TRBD2; v_gene: TRBV7-2; j_gene: TRBJ2-1; abundance: few; CDR3aa: CASSYKRGGNEQFF; CDR3nt: TGTGCCAGCAGCTACAAGCGGGGAGGGAATGAGCAGTTCTTC
d_gene: TRBD2; v_gene: TRBV4-3; j_gene: TRBJ2-1; abundance: -; CDR3aa: CASSQIQQAGGVNEQFF; CDR3nt: TGCGCCAGCAGCCAAATCCAGCAGGCGGGGGGGGTAAATGAGCAGTTCTTC
d_gene: TRBD2; v_gene: TRBV28; j_gene: TRBJ2-7; abundance: -; CDR3aa: CASRRRTSGVLSYEQYF; CDR3nt: TGTGCCAGCAGACGACGGACTAGCGGGGTTCTCTCCTACGAGCAGTACTTC
d_gene: TRBD1; v_gene: TRBV19; j_gene: TRBJ2-7; abundance: once; CDR3aa: CASSRDRGPSRAYEQYF; CDR3nt: TGTGCCAGCTCCCGGGACAGGGGGCCTTCTCGGGCCTACGAGCAGTACTTC
d_gene: -; v_gene: TRBV29-1; j_gene: TRBJ2-3; abundance: -; CDR3aa: CSVGGLTTDTQYF; CDR3nt: TGCAGCGTTGGAGGGTTGACGACAGATACGCAGTATTTT
d_gene: -; v_gene: TRBV18; j_gene: TRBJ1-2; abundance: -; CDR3aa: CASSTRGGDGYTF; CDR3nt: TGTGCCAGCTCAACCCGAGGGGGGGATGGCTACACCTTC
d_gene: TRBD2; v_gene: TRBV5-6; j_gene: TRBJ2-1; abundance: -; CDR3aa: CASSLEEVLAGGHYNEQFF; CDR3nt: TGTGCCAGCAGCTTGGAGGAAGTACTAGCGGGAGGCCATTACAATGAGCAGTTCTTC
d_gene: -; v_gene: TRBV27; j_gene: TRBJ1-2; abundance: -; CDR3aa: CASSLGGDGYGYTF; CDR3nt: TGTGCCAGCAGTTTGGGGGGAGACGGCTATGGCTACACCTTC
d_gene: TRBD1; v_gene: TRBV4-1; j_gene: TRBJ1-1; abundance: -; CDR3aa: CASSWIGQGVNTEAFF; CDR3nt: TGCGCCAGCAGCTGGATTGGACAGGGCGTTAACACTGAAGCTTTCTTT
d_gene: -; v_gene: TRBV5-4; j_gene: TRBJ2-1; abundance: -; CDR3aa: CASSLARGYNEQFF; CDR3nt: TGTGCCAGCAGCTTGGCCCGGGGATACAATGAGCAGTTCTTC
d_gene: TRBD1; v_gene: TRBV7-3; j_gene: TRBJ2-6; abundance: -; CDR3aa: CASSRAGGSGANVLTF; CDR3nt: TGTGCCAGCAGCCGAGCAGGGGGCTCTGGGGCCAACGTCCTGACTTTC
d_gene: -; v_gene: TRBV5-1; j_gene: TRBJ1-1; abundance: -; CDR3aa: CASSLGVNTEAFF; CDR3nt: TGCGCCAGCAGCTTGGGAGTGAACACTGAAGCTTTCTTT
d_gene: TRBD1; v_gene: TRBV18; j_gene: TRBJ2-5; abundance: few; CDR3aa: CASSPRGQQETQYF; CDR3nt: TGTGCCAGCTCACCACGGGGACAGCAAGAGACCCAGTACTTC
d_gene: -; v_gene: TRBV12-5; j_gene: TRBJ2-3; abundance: -; CDR3aa: CASSGGRPTDTQYF; CDR3nt: TGTGCTAGCTCTGGCGGGCGGCCCACAGATACGCAGTATTTT
d_gene: -; v_gene: TRBV11-2; j_gene: TRBJ1-1; abundance: few; CDR3aa: CASSLRMTGGGLNTEAFF; CDR3nt: TGTGCCAGCAGCTTACGGATGACAGGTGGGGGCTTGAACACTGAAGCTTTCTTT
d_gene: TRBD2; v_gene: TRBV27; j_gene: TRBJ2-1; abundance: -; CDR3aa: CASRGLARLPGEQFF; CDR3nt: TGTGCCAGCAGAGGACTAGCCCGTCTCCCGGGCGAGCAGTTCTTC
d_gene: -; v_gene: TRBV9; j_gene: TRBJ2-7; abundance: -; CDR3aa: CASSVGQNSYEQYF; CDR3nt: TGTGCCAGCAGCGTCGGACAGAACTCCTACGAGCAGTACTTC
d_gene: -; v_gene: TRBV12-5; j_gene: TRBJ2-7; abundance: -; CDR3aa: CASAPGLTYEQYF; CDR3nt: TGTGCTAGTGCCCCGGGACTCACCTACGAGCAGTACTTC
d_gene: -; v_gene: TRBV7-2; j_gene: TRBJ1-2; abundance: -; CDR3aa: CASSLTVSYGYTF; CDR3nt: TGTGCCAGCAGCTTGACAGTCTCCTATGGCTACACCTTC
d_gene: TRBD1; v_gene: TRBV18; j_gene: TRBJ2-7; abundance: -; CDR3aa: CASAQMTGQYSYEQYF; CDR3nt: TGTGCCAGCGCACAAATGACGGGACAGTACTCCTACGAGCAGTACTTC
d_gene: -; v_gene: TRBV7-2; j_gene: TRBJ2-5; abundance: -; CDR3aa: CASSPTGLQETQYF; CDR3nt: TGTGCCAGCAGCCCAACAGGGTTGCAAGAGACCCAGTACTTC
d_gene: TRBD1; v_gene: TRBV25-1; j_gene: TRBJ1-2; abundance: -; CDR3aa: CATSRTGWDYGYTF; CDR3nt: TGTGCTACGTCCCGGACAGGGTGGGACTATGGCTACACCTTC
d_gene: -; v_gene: TRBV15; j_gene: TRBJ2-1; abundance: -; CDR3aa: CATSRDLSGDEQFF; CDR3nt: TGTGCCACCAGCAGGGACCTCAGCGGCGATGAGCAGTTCTTC
d_gene: -; v_gene: TRBV6-1; j_gene: TRBJ1-1; abundance: -; CDR3aa: CASSPLYTEAFF; CDR3nt: TGTGCCAGCAGTCCACTTTACACTGAAGCTTTCTTT
d_gene: TRBD1; v_gene: TRBV2; j_gene: TRBJ1-5; abundance: -; CDR3aa: CASSTSPGQGSQPQHF; CDR3nt: TGTGCCAGCAGTACAAGTCCGGGACAGGGGTCTCAGCCCCAGCATTTT
d_gene: -; v_gene: TRBV6-5; j_gene: TRBJ1-1; abundance: -; CDR3aa: CARPGMNTEAFF; CDR3nt: TGTGCCAGACCAGGGATGAACACTGAAGCTTTCTTT
d_gene: -; v_gene: TRBV7-9; j_gene: TRBJ1-1; abundance: -; CDR3aa: CASSFSQEAFF; CDR3nt: TGTGCCAGCAGCTTCTCCCAGGAAGCTTTCTTT
d_gene: -; v_gene: TRBV4-1; j_gene: TRBJ2-7; abundance: -; CDR3aa: CASSQKQGHDSYEQYF; CDR3nt: TGCGCCAGCAGCCAAAAACAGGGCCACGACTCCTACGAGCAGTACTTC
d_gene: -; v_gene: TRBV28; j_gene: TRBJ2-3; abundance: -; CDR3aa: CASSFGWPSATDTQYF; CDR3nt: TGTGCCAGCAGTTTTGGTTGGCCTAGCGCAACAGATACGCAGTATTTT
d_gene: TRBD1; v_gene: TRBV9; j_gene: TRBJ2-7; abundance: -; CDR3aa: CASSVGGTGVVYEQYF; CDR3nt: TGTGCCAGCAGCGTAGGCGGGACAGGGGTCGTCTACGAGCAGTACTTC
d_gene: -; v_gene: TRBV30; j_gene: TRBJ1-6; abundance: -; CDR3aa: CAWSMGYSPLHF; CDR3nt: TGTGCCTGGAGTATGGGCTACTCACCCCTCCACTTT
d_gene: -; v_gene: TRBV5-1; j_gene: TRBJ1-2; abundance: -; CDR3aa: CASSLEQDYGHTF; CDR3nt: TGCGCCAGCAGCTTGGAGCAGGACTATGGCCACACCTTC
d_gene: -; v_gene: TRBV7-9; j_gene: TRBJ2-1; abundance: -; CDR3aa: CASGHMLGGVTLYNEQFF; CDR3nt: TGTGCCAGCGGCCATATGCTAGGGGGAGTTACCCTCTACAATGAGCAGTTCTTC
d_gene: -; v_gene: TRBV6-5; j_gene: TRBJ1-3; abundance: -; CDR3aa: CASSFDTGNTIYF; CDR3nt: TGTGCCAGCAGTTTCGACACCGGAAACACCATATATTTT
d_gene: -; v_gene: TRBV11-1; j_gene: TRBJ2-7; abundance: -; CDR3aa: CASSLTLGSPYEQYF; CDR3nt: TGTGCCAGCAGCTTGACCCTCGGGAGCCCCTACGAGCAGTACTTC
d_gene: -; v_gene: TRBV6-1; j_gene: TRBJ1-5; abundance: few; CDR3aa: CASRLRGLNQPQHF; CDR3nt: TGTGCCAGCAGGCTCAGGGGTCTCAATCAGCCCCAGCATTTT
d_gene: TRBD2; v_gene: TRBV7-9; j_gene: TRBJ2-3; abundance: -; CDR3aa: CASRQASSGGLGEQYF; CDR3nt: TGTGCCAGCAGGCAGGCTAGTAGCGGGGGCCTCGGGGAGCAGTATTTT
d_gene: TRBD1; v_gene: TRBV9; j_gene: TRBJ2-3; abundance: -; CDR3aa: CASSSVGTGNTDTQYF; CDR3nt: TGTGCCAGCAGCTCAGTAGGGACAGGCAACACAGATACGCAGTATTTT
d_gene: -; v_gene: TRBV5-1; j_gene: TRBJ1-2; abundance: -; CDR3aa: CASSSLLGYTF; CDR3nt: TGCGCCAGCAGTTCCCTTTTGGGCTACACCTTC
d_gene: -; v_gene: TRBV6-5; j_gene: TRBJ2-7; abundance: few; CDR3aa: CASSTDRSFHEQYF; CDR3nt: TGTGCCAGCAGTACAGACAGGTCTTTCCACGAGCAGTACTTC